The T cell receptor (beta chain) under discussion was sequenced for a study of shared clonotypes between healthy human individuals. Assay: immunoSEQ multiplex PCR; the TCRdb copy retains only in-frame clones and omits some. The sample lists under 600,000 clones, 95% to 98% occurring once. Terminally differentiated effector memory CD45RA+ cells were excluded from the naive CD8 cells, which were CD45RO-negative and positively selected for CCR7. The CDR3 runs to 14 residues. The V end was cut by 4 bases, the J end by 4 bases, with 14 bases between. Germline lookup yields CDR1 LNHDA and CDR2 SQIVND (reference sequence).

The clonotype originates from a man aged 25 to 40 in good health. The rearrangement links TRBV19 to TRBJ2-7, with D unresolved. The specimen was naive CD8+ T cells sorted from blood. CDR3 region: CASSTSEDLYEQYF. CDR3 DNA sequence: TGTGCCAGTAGTACCTCCGAAGACCTTTACGAGCAGTACTTC.